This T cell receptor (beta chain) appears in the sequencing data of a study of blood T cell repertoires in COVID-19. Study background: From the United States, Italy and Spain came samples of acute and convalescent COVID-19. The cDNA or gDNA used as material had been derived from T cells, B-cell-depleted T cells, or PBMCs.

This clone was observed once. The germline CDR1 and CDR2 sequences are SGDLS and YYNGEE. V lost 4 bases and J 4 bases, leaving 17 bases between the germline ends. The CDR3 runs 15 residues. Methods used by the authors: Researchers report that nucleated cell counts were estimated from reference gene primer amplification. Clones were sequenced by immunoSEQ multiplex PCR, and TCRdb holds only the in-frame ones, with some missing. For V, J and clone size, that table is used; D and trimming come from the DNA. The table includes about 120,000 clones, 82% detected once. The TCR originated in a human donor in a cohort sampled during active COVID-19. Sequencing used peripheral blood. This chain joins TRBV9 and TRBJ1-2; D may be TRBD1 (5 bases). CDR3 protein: CASSTAGGGVYGYTF. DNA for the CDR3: TGTGCCAGCAGCACCGCGGGGGGAGGGGTCTATGGCTACACCTTC.